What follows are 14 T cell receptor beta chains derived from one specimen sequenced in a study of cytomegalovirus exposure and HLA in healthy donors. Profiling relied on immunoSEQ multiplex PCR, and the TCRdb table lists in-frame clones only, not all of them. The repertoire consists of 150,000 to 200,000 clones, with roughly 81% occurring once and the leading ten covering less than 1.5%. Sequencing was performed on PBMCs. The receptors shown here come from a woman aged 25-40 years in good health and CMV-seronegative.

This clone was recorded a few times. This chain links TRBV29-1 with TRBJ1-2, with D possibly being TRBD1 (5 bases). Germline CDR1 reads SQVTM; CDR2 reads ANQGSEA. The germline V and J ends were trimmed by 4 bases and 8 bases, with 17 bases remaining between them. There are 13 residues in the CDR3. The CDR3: CSVAGVRGAGYTF. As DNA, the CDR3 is TGCAGCGTTGCGGGGGTAAGGGGAGCAGGCTACACCTTC.

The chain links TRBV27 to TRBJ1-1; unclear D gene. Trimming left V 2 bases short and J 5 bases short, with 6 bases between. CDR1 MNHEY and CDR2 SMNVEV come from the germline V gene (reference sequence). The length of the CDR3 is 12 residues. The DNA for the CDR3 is TGTGCCAGCAGTTTACGAGGGACTGAAGCTTTCTTT. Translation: CASSLRGTEAFF.

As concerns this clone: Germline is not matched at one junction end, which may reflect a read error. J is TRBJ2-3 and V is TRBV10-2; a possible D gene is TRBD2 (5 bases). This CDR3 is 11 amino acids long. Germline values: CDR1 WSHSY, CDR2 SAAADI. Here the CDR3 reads CASTERDTQYF. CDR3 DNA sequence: TGCGCCAGCACTGAGCGGGATACGCAGTATTTT.

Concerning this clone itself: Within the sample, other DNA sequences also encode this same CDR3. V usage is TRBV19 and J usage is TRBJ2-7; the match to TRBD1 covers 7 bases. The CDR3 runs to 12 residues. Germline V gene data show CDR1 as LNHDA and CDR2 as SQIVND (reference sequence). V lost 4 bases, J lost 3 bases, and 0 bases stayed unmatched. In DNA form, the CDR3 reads TGTGCCAGTAGTAGACAGGGCTACGAGCAGTACTTC. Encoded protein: CASSRQGYEQYF.

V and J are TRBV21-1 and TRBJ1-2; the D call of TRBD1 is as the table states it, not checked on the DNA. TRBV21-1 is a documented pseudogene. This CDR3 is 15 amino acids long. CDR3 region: CASSKPGQHNYGYTF. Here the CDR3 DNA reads TGTGCCAGCAGCAAACCGGGACAGCATAACTATGGCTACACCTTC.

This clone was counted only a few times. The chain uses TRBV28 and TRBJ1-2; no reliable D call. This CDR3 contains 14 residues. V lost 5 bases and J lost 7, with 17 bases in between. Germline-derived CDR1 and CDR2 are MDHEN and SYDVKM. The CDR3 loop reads CASSTTRVLAGYTF. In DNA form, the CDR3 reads TGTGCCAGCAGTACAACCCGGGTCCTCGCTGGCTACACCTTC.

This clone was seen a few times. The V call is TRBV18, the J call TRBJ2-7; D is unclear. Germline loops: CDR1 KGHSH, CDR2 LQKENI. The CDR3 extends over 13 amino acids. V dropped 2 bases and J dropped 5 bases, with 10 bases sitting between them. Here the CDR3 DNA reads TGTGCCAGCTCACCAATCAGGTCGGACGAGCAGTACTTC. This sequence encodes CASSPIRSDEQYF.

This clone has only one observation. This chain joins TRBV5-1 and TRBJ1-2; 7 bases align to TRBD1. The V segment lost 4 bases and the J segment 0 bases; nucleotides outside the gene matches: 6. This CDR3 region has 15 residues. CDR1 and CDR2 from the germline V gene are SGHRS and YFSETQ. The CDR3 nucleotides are TGCGCCAGCAGCGACCCGACAGGGTCTAACTATGGCTACACCTTC. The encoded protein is CASSDPTGSNYGYTF. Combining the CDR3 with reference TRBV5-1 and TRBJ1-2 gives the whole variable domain KAGVTQTPRYLIKTRGQQVTLSCSPISGHRSVSWYQQTPGQGLQFLFEYFSETQRNKGNFPGRFSGRQFSNSRSEMNVSTLELGDSALYLCASSDPTGSNYGYTFGSGTRLTVV.

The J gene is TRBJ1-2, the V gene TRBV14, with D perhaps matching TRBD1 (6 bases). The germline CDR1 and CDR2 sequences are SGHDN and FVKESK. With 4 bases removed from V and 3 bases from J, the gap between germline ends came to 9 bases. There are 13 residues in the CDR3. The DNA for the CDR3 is TGTGCCAGCAGCCCGGACAGATACTATGGCTACACCTTC. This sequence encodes CASSPDRYYGYTF. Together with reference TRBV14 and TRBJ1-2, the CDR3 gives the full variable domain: EAGVTQFPSHSVIEKGQTVTLRCDPISGHDNLYWYRRVMGKEIKFLLHFVKESKQDESGMPNNRFLAERTGGTYSTLKVQPAELEDSGVYFCASSPDRYYGYTFGSGTRLTVV.

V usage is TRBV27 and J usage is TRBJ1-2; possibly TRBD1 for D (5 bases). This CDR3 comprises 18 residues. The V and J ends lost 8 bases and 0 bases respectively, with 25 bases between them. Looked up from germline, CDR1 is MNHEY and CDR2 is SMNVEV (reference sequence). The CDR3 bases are TGTGCCAGCTCTACACTAACTCGTGGGGCACATCCTAACTATGGCTACACCTTC. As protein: CASSTLTRGAHPNYGYTF.

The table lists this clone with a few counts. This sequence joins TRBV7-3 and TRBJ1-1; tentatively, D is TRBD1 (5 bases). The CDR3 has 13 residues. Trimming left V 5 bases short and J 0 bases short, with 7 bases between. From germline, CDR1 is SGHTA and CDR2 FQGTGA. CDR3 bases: TGTGCCAGCAGCCGGGGGGTGAACACTGAAGCTTTCTTT. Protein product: CASSRGVNTEAFF. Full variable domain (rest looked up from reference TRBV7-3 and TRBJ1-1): GAGVSQTPSNKVTEKGKYVELRCDPISGHTALYWYRQSLGQGPEFLIYFQGTGAADDSGLPNDRFFAVRPEGSVSTLKIQRTERGDSAVYLCASSRGVNTEAFFGQGTRLTVV.

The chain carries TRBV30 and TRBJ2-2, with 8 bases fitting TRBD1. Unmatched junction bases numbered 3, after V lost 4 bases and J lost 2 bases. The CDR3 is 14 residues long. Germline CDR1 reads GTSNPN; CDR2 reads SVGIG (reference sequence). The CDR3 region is CAWKDRANTGELFF. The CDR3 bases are TGTGCCTGGAAGGACAGGGCCAACACCGGGGAGCTGTTTTTT. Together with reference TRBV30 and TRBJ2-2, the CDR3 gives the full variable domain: SQTIHQWPATLVQPVGSPLSLECTVEGTSNPNLYWYRQAAGRGLQLLFYSVGIGQISSEVPQNLSASRPQDRQFILSSKKLLLSDSGFYLCAWKDRANTGELFFGEGSRLTVL.

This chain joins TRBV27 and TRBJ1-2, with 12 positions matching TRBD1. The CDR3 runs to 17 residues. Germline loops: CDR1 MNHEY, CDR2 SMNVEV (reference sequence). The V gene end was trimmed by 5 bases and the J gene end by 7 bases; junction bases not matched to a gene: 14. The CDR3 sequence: CASSTRGQGAMSGGYTF. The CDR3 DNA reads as TGTGCCAGCAGTACTCGGGGACAGGGGGCGATGAGCGGTGGCTACACCTTC.

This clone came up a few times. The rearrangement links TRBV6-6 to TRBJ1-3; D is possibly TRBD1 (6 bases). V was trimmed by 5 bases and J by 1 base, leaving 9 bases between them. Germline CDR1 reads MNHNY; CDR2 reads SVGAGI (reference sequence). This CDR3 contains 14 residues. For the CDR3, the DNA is TGTGCCAGCAGTACAGGGACATCTGGAAACACCATATATTTT. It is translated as CASSTGTSGNTIYF.